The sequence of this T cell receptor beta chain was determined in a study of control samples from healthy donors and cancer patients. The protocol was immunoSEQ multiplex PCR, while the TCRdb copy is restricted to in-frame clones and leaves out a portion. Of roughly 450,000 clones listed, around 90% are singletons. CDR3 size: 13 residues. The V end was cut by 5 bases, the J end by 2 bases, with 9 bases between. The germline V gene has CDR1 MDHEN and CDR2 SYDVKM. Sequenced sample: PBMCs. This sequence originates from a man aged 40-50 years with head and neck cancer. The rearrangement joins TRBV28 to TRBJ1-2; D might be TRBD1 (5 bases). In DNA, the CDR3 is TGTGCCAGCAGTGCACAGGTGAACTATGGCTACACCTTC. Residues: CASSAQVNYGYTF.